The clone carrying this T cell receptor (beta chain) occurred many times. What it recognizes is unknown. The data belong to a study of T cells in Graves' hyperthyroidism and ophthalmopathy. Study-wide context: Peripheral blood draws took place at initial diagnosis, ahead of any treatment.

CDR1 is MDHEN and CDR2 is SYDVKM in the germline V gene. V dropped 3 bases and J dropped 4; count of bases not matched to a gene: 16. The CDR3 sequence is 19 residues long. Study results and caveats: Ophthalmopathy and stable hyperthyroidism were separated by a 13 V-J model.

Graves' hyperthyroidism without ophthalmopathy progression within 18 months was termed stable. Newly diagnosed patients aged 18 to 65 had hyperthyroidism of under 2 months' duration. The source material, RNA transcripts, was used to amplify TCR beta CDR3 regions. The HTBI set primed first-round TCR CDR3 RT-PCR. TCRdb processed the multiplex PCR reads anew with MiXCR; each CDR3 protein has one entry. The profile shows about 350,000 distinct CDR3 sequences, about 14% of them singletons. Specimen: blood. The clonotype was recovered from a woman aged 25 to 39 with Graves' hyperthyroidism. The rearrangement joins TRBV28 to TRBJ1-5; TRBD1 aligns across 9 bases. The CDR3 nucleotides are TGTGCCAGCAGTTTTGAGACGGGGGCGGGCGGGACAGGGAATCAGCCCCAGCATTTT. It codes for CASSFETGAGGTGNQPQHF.